This record covers a single T cell receptor beta chain. This sample was included in a study of blood T cell repertoires in COVID-19. V was pared by 3 bases and J by 5 bases, with 3 bases of the junction left unmatched. The CDR3 loop spans 14 amino acids. The germline V gene has CDR1 LNHDA and CDR2 SQIVND (reference sequence). Profiling relied on immunoSEQ multiplex PCR, and the TCRdb table lists in-frame clones only, not all of them. This sample carries 250,000 to 300,000 clones, about 88% of them seen once, and the ten largest clones take around 11%. The chain uses TRBV19 and TRBJ2-1; 8 bases match TRBD2. The sample was peripheral blood. The receptor's source is a woman aged 25 to 45 with COVID-19, enrolled during active disease. DNA for the CDR3: TGTGCCAGTAGTATTACGGGAGGGGACAATGAGCAGTTCTTC. Translation: CASSITGGDNEQFF.